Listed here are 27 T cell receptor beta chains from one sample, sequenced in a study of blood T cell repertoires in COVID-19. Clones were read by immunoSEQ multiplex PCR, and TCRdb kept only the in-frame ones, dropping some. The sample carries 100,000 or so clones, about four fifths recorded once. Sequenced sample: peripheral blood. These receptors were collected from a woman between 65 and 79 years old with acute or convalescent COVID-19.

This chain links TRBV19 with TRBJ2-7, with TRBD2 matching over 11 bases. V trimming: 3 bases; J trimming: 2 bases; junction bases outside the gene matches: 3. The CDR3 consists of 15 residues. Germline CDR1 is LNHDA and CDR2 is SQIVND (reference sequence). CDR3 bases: TGTGCCAGTAGTATTGGGACTAGCGGTCCCTACGAGCAGTACTTC. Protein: CASSIGTSGPYEQYF.

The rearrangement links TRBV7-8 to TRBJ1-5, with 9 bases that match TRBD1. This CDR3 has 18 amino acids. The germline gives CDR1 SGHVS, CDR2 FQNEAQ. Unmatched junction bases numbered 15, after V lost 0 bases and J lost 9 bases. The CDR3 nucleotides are TGTGCCAGCAGCTTAGCCCAACACAGGGGGCCGTACGTTGTGCCCCAGCATTTT. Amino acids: CASSLAQHRGPYVVPQHF.

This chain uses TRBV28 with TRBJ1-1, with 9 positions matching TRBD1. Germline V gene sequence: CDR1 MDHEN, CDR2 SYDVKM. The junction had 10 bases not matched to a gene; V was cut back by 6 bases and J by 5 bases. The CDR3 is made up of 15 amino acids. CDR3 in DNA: TGTGCCAGCAGCCCCCCCGGGACAGGGAGAACTGAAGCTTTCTTT. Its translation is CASSPPGTGRTEAFF.

CDR3 DNA: TGTGCCAGCAGTTACTCCGGGACAAGGAATGAGCAGTTCTTC. Its translation is CASSYSGTRNEQFF. The chain links TRBV2 to TRBJ2-1; D might be TRBD1 (6 bases). V was trimmed by 5 bases and J by 7 bases, leaving 15 bases between them. Germline CDR1 and CDR2: SNHLY and FYNNEI. This CDR3 is 14 amino acids long.

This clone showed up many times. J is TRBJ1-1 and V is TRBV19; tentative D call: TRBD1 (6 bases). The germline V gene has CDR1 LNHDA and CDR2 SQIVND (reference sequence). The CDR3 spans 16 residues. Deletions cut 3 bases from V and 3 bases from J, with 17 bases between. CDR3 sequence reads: CASSIWSGGVDTEAFF. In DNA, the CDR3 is TGTGCCAGTAGTATTTGGTCGGGGGGCGTAGACACTGAAGCTTTCTTT.

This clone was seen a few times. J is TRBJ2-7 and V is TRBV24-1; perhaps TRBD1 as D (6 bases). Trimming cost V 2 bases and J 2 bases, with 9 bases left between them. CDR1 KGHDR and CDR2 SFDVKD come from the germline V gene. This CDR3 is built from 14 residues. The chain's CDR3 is CATSDWTAPYEQYF. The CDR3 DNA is TGTGCCACCAGTGATTGGACAGCACCCTACGAGCAGTACTTC.

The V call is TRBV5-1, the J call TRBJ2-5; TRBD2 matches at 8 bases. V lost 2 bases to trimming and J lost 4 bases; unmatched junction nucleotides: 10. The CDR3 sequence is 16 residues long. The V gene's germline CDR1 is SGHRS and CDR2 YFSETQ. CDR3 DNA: TGCGCCAGCAGCTTTACGGGAGGGCCGGAGGGAGAGACCCAGTACTTC. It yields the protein CASSFTGGPEGETQYF.

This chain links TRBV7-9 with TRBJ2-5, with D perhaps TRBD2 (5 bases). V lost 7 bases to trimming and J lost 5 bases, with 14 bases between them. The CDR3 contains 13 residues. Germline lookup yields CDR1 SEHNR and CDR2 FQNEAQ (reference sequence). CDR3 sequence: CASIEGRTETQYF. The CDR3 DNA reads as TGTGCCAGCATTGAGGGCAGGACGGAGACCCAGTACTTC.

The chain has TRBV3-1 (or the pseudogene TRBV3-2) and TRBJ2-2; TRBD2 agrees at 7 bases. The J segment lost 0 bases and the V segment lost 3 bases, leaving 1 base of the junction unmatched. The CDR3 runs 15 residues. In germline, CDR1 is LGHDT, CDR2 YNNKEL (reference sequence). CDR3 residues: CASSQRGTNTGELFF. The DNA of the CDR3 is TGTGCCAGCAGCCAGCGGGGGACGAACACCGGGGAGCTGTTTTTT.

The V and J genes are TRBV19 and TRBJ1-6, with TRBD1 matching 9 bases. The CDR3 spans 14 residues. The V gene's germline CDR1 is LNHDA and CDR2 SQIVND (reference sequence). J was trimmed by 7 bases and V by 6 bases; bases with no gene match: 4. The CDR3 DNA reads TGTGCCAGTAGACAGGGGGCGCGGAATTCACCCCTCCACTTT. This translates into CASRQGARNSPLHF.

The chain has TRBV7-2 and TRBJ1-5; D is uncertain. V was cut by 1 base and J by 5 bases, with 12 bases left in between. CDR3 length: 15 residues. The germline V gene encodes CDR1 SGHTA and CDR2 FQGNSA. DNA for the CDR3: TGTGCCAGCAGCTTAGGTCGCTACGCCGATCAGCCCCAGCATTTT. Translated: CASSLGRYADQPQHF.

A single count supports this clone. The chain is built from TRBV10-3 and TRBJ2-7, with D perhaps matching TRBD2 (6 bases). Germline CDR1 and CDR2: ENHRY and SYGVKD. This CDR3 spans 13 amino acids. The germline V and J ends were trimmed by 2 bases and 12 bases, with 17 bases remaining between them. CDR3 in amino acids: CAISEGDGSYGYF. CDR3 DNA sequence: TGTGCCATCAGTGAGGGGGACGGGAGCTATGGGTACTTC.

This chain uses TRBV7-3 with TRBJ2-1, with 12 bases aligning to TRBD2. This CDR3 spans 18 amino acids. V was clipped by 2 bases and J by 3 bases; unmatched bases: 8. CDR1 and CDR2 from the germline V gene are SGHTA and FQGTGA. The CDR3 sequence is CASSLDPLTSGSYNEQFF. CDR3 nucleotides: TGTGCCAGCAGCTTAGACCCGCTGACTAGCGGGAGCTACAATGAGCAGTTCTTC. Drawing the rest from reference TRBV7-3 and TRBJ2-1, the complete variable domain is GAGVSQTPSNKVTEKGKYVELRCDPISGHTALYWYRQSLGQGPEFLIYFQGTGAADDSGLPNDRFFAVRPEGSVSTLKIQRTERGDSAVYLCASSLDPLTSGSYNEQFFGPGTRLTVL.

DNA of the CDR3: TGTGCCAGCAGCGACGGGACTAGCGGGAAACAAGAGACCCAGTACTTC. Protein product: CASSDGTSGKQETQYF. The gene calls are TRBV9 and TRBJ2-5; 13 bases map to TRBD2. CDR3 size: 16 residues. Germline CDR1 is SGDLS and CDR2 is YYNGEE. V was pared by 3 bases and J by 2 bases, with 4 bases of the junction left unmatched.

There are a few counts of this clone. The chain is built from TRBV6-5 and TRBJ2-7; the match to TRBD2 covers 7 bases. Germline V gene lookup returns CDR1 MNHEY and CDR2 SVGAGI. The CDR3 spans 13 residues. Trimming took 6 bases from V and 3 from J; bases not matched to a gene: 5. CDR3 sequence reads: CASRPPGGYEQYF. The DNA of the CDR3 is TGTGCCAGCAGGCCACCGGGGGGCTACGAGCAGTACTTC.

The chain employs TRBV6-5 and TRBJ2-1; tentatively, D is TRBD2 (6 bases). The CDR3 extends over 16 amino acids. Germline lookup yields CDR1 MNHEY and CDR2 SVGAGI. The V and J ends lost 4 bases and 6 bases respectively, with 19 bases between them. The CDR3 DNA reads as TGTGCCAGCAGTTCAATCCGGGACCCCGGGGGCAATGAGCAGTTCTTC. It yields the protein CASSSIRDPGGNEQFF.

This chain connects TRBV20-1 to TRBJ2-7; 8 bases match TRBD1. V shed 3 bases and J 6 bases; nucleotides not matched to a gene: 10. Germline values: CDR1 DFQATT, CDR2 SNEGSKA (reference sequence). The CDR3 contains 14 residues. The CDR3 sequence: CSASRGTGKFEQYF. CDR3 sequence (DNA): TGCAGTGCTAGTAGGGGGACAGGTAAATTCGAGCAGTACTTC.

The CDR3 spells CASSHLRGNTEAFF. The CDR3 bases are TGTGCCAGCAGCCATCTCAGGGGGAACACTGAAGCTTTCTTT. The V gene is TRBV3-1 (or the pseudogene TRBV3-2), the J gene TRBJ1-1, with D possibly matching TRBD1 (6 bases). Germline V lookup: CDR1 LGHDT, CDR2 YNNKEL (reference sequence). CDR3 size: 14 residues. V shed 3 bases and J shed 1 base, with 9 bases lying between them.

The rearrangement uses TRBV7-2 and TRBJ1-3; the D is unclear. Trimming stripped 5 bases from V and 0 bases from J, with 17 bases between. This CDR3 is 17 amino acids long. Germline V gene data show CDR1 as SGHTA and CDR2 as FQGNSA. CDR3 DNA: TGTGCCAGCAGCCCTACGGTGCGGCTTAGCTCTGGAAACACCATATATTTT. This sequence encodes CASSPTVRLSSGNTIYF.

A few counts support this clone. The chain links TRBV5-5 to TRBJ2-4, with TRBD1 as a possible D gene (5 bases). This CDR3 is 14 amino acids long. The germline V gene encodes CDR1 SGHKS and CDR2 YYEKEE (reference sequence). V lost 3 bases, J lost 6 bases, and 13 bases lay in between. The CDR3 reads CASSSTGSGNIQYF. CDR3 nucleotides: TGTGCCAGCAGCTCCACAGGTTCCGGAAACATTCAGTACTTC.

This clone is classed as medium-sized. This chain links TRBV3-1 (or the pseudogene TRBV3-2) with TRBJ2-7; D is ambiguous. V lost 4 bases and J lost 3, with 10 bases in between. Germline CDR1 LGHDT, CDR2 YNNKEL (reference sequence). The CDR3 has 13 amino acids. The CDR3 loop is CASSPSPGYEQYF. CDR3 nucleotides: TGTGCCAGCAGCCCGAGCCCTGGCTACGAGCAGTACTTC.

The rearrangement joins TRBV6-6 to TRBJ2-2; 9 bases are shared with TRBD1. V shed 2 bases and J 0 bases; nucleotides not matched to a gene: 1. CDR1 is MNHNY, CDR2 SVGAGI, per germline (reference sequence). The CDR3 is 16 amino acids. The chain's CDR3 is CASSYTGGSNTGELFF. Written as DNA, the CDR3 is TGTGCCAGCAGTTACACAGGGGGCTCGAACACCGGGGAGCTGTTTTTT.

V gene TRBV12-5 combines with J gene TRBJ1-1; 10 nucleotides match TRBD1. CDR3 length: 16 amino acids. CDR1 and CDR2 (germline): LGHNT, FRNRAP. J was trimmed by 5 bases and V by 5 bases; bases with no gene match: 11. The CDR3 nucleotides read TGTGCTAGTGGTACACCACTCCCGGGACAGGGGACTGAAGCTTTCTTT. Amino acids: CASGTPLPGQGTEAFF.

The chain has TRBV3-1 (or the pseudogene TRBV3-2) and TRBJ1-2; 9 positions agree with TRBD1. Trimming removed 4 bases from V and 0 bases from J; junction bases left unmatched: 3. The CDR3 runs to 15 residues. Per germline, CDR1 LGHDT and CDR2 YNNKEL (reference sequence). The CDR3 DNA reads TGTGCCAGCAGCCGAGGGACAGGGTCTAACTATGGCTACACCTTC. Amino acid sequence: CASSRGTGSNYGYTF.

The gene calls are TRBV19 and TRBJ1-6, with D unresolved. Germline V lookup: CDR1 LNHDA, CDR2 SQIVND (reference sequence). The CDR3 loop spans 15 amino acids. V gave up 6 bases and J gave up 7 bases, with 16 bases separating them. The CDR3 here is CASSPFGQRNSPLHF. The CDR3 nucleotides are TGTGCCAGTAGCCCGTTCGGGCAGCGGAATTCACCCCTCCACTTT.

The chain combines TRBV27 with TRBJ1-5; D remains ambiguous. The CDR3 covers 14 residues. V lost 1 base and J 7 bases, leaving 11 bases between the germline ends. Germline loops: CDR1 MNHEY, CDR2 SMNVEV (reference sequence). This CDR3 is CASSLFPGRQPQHF. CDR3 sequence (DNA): TGTGCCAGCAGTTTATTTCCGGGGAGGCAGCCCCAGCATTTT.

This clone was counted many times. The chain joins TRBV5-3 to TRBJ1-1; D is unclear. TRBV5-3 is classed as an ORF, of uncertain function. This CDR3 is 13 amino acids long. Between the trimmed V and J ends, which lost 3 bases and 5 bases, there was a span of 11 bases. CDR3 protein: CARSCYQRTEAFF. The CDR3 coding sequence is TGTGCCAGAAGCTGTTATCAGCGGACTGAAGCTTTCTTT.